This TCR beta chain is from a study of cytomegalovirus exposure and HLA in healthy donors. Trimming took off 0 bases at V and 4 bases at J, with 7 bases between the two ends. Germline CDR1 is SGHRS and CDR2 is YFSETQ. The CDR3 totals 13 residues. Vbeta (60) and Jbeta (13) primers were used in the PCR. The repertoire was sequenced with immunoSEQ multiplex PCR; TCRdb's copy has only in-frame clones and lacks some. The sample shows about 140,000 clones, 75% of them seen only once. Sequenced material: PBMCs. The rearrangement uses TRBV5-1 and TRBJ1-1; D call uncertain. The clonotype was recovered from a man between 18 and 35 years old in good health and CMV-seropositive. The CDR3 loop reads CASSLGPGTEAFF. In nucleotides, the CDR3 is TGCGCCAGCAGCTTGGGTCCCGGCACTGAAGCTTTCTTT.